The 22 T cell receptor beta chains in this list originate from one sample, sequenced in a study of blood T cells in healthy people across ages (dated by TCRdb to the mid-2010s). The library relied on 5' RACE. Sequencing instrument: Illumina HiSeq 2500. The second PCR ran for roughly 7 to 11 cycles and used a J-beta primer mix along with a sample-barcoded 5' primer. TCRdb took the public reads, trimmed them with fastp at Q25, ran MiXCR for clone calling and kept in-frame beta chains. Rows are unified per CDR3 protein, each entry keeping the most common DNA and genes. The sample profile shows about 620,000 distinct CDR3 sequences; under 25% of them were found once. Jointly, the top ten make up under 4% of the sample. Sequenced input: blood. Receptors originate from a man between 65 and 79 years old in good health.

This clonotype was found a few times. This rearrangement joins TRBV7-9 to TRBJ2-5; the D gene is possibly TRBD1 (5 bases). This CDR3 contains 16 residues. V lost 3 bases and J lost 1, with 15 bases in between. Germline V lookup: CDR1 SEHNR, CDR2 FQNEAQ (reference sequence). As DNA, the CDR3 is TGTGCCAGCAGCTTTTCGCCAGGGAAAGGCCAAGAGACCCAGTACTTC. Translating gives CASSFSPGKGQETQYF.

The V call is TRBV29-1, the J call TRBJ2-7, with a tentative D call TRBD1 (5 bases). Germline CDR1 and CDR2: SQVTM and ANQGSEA. The CDR3 is made up of 13 amino acids. Trimming cost V 1 base and J 1 base, with 8 bases left between them. The CDR3 sequence is CSVEADKSYEQYF. In DNA, the CDR3 is TGCAGCGTTGAAGCGGACAAATCCTACGAGCAGTACTTC.

There are a few counts of this clonotype. The V call is TRBV20-1, the J call TRBJ1-5; perhaps TRBD1 as D (6 bases). The CDR3 has 15 residues. In germline, CDR1 is DFQATT, CDR2 SNEGSKA (reference sequence). The V end lost 0 bases, the J end lost 3 bases, and 12 bases lay between the germline ends. The CDR3 sequence is CSARDIQGDNQPQHF. CDR3 in DNA: TGCAGTGCTAGAGATATACAGGGTGACAATCAGCCCCAGCATTTT.

This chain uses TRBV2 with TRBJ2-5; D may correspond to TRBD1 or TRBD2 (6 bases each). Germline CDR1 is SNHLY and CDR2 is FYNNEI. The V end lost 6 bases, the J end lost 11 bases, and 13 bases lay between the germline ends. This CDR3 has 11 residues. The CDR3 sequence: CASSPEGGQYF. In DNA form, the CDR3 reads TGTGCCAGCAGCCCCGAGGGGGGTCAGTACTTC.

This chain links TRBV2 with TRBJ2-6; unclear D gene. With 7 bases removed from V and 2 bases from J, the gap between germline ends came to 9 bases. The length of the CDR3 is 14 residues. Germline V CDR1 and CDR2: SNHLY, FYNNEI. The CDR3 DNA sequence: TGTGCCAGCATCTCGACCGCTGGGGCCAACGTCCTGACTTTC. It codes for CASISTAGANVLTF.

This chain joins TRBV6-5 and TRBJ2-7, with a possible D match to TRBD2 (6 bases). The CDR3 runs to 16 residues. The germline V gene encodes CDR1 MNHEY and CDR2 SVGAGI. Trimming stripped 0 bases from V and 4 bases from J, with 16 bases between. CDR3 in amino acids: CASSYSGGTTRYEQYF. As DNA, the CDR3 is TGTGCCAGCAGTTACTCGGGGGGAACTACAAGGTACGAGCAGTACTTC.

The genes are TRBV6-2 or TRBV6-3 and TRBJ1-2; D may be TRBD1 (5 bases). V was shortened by 6 bases and J by 5 bases, with 19 bases between the two germline ends. This CDR3 spans 15 amino acids. CDR1 is MNHEY, CDR2 SVGEGT, per germline. Here the CDR3 reads CASSPEQAGAYGYTF. DNA for the CDR3: TGTGCCAGCAGCCCTGAACAGGCCGGGGCGTATGGCTACACCTTC.

The chain joins TRBV12-3 or TRBV12-4 to TRBJ2-1; D not certain. V was pared by 1 base and J by 12 bases, with 16 bases between. This CDR3 region has 14 residues. The CDR3 DNA sequence: TGTGCCAGCAGTTTAGAGGCGCTTGGCTACGGGCAGTTCTTC. This codes for CASSLEALGYGQFF.

The chain employs TRBV20-1 and TRBJ2-5; 14 bases align to TRBD2. The J call may be incorrect, as the DNA end agrees better with TRBJ2-1. Germline V gives CDR1 DFQATT, CDR2 SNEGSKA (reference sequence). The CDR3 is 16 residues long. The CDR3 loop is CSANPGTSGSYNEQFF. The DNA of the CDR3 is TGCAGTGCTAACCCCGGGACTAGCGGGAGTTACAATGAGCAGTTCTTC.

This clonotype has just a few counts. This chain uses TRBV7-2 with TRBJ2-5; TRBD2 agrees at 10 bases. The J call is in doubt because the DNA end fits TRBJ2-1 better. Germline loops: CDR1 SGHTA, CDR2 FQGNSA. This CDR3 spans 16 amino acids. CDR3 DNA sequence: TGTGCCAGCAGCTTAACTAGCGGGGTTCCTCGGAATGAGCAGTTCTTC. It encodes CASSLTSGVPRNEQFF.

The CDR3 bases are TGCAGTGCTACCAGGACTAGCGGGGGGCGGTTGTACGAGCAGTACTTC. This translates into CSATRTSGGRLYEQYF. The rearrangement links TRBV20-1 to TRBJ2-5; TRBD2 aligns across 14 bases. The J call is in doubt because the DNA end fits TRBJ2-7 better. This CDR3 has 16 amino acids. Germline CDR1 DFQATT, CDR2 SNEGSKA (reference sequence).

This clonotype was found a few times. DNA for the CDR3: TGCAGTGCTCAAGCGGGAGTAGGCAATGAGCAGTTCTTC. Translating gives CSAQAGVGNEQFF. This chain uses TRBV20-1 with TRBJ2-1; 8 bases fit TRBD2. The CDR3 runs to 13 residues. Germline V gene lookup returns CDR1 DFQATT and CDR2 SNEGSKA (reference sequence). J was trimmed by 6 bases and V by 5 bases; bases with no gene match: 6.

Worth noting for this clonotype: A much larger clone is a single base away; this may be a read error. This rearrangement joins TRBV7-8 to TRBJ2-1, with 10 bases fitting TRBD2. This CDR3 is built from 15 residues. Germline CDR1 SGHVS, CDR2 FQNEAQ. CDR3 residues: CASTLAASGSREQFF. The CDR3 nucleotides read TGTGCCAGCACCTTAGCGGCTAGCGGGAGTAGAGAGCAGTTCTTC.

This clonotype appeared a single time. The chain couples TRBV4-1 to TRBJ2-3; possible D gene TRBD2, 6 bases. Trimming shortened V by 0 bases and J by 3 bases, and 10 bases separated the two germline ends. The CDR3 has 15 amino acids. Germline V gene sequence: CDR1 MGHRA, CDR2 YSYEKL. The CDR3 bases are TGCGCCAGCAGCCAAGAAGAGCGGGCTACAGATACGCAGTATTTT. It is translated as CASSQEERATDTQYF.

DNA for the CDR3: TGTGCCAGCTCACCACTAGCGGGAAACTCCTACAATGAGCAGTTCTTC. Translated: CASSPLAGNSYNEQFF. This sequence joins TRBV18 and TRBJ2-1, with TRBD2 matching over 8 bases. V lost 1 base and J lost 0; bases outside the gene matches: 2. Germline values: CDR1 KGHSH, CDR2 LQKENI. CDR3 length: 16 amino acids.

The rearrangement joins TRBV6-5 to TRBJ1-2; D call uncertain. With 10 bases removed from V and 8 bases from J, the gap between germline ends came to 14 bases. CDR3 length: 11 residues. Germline V gives CDR1 MNHEY, CDR2 SVGAGI. The CDR3 sequence: CATRGQGGYTF. In DNA, the CDR3 is TGTGCCACTCGGGGTCAAGGCGGCTACACCTTC.

This clonotype was counted at least ten times. The chain has TRBV7-6 and TRBJ2-1, with 7 bases identical to TRBD2. Germline V CDR1 and CDR2: SGHVS, FNYEAQ. The CDR3 is 15 amino acids. After removal of 6 bases from V and 2 bases from J, the junction contained 7 bases not matched to a gene. As DNA, the CDR3 is TGTGCCAGCAGTTCACTAGCGCGACCCTACAATGAGCAGTTCTTC. Encoded protein: CASSSLARPYNEQFF.

CDR3 sequence reads: CASSVMGLGGDTQYF. In nucleotides, the CDR3 is TGTGCCAGCAGCGTAATGGGCCTCGGGGGAGATACGCAGTATTTT. The chain joins TRBV9 to TRBJ2-3, with D maybe TRBD2 (6 bases). CDR1 is SGDLS, CDR2 YYNGEE, per germline. Trimming stripped 1 base from V and 5 bases from J, with 14 bases between. CDR3 size: 15 residues.

The CDR3 DNA follows: TGCGCCAGCAGCCAAGGTAACTACCTGGGAGAGCAGTACTTC. Its protein is CASSQGNYLGEQYF. This chain connects TRBV4-1 to TRBJ2-5; TRBD2 is a possible D gene (5 bases). CDR1 is MGHRA, CDR2 YSYEKL, per germline. The ends were cut back, 1 base at V and 11 bases at J, with 17 bases in the middle. This CDR3 is built from 14 residues.

This clonotype came up a few times. The genes are TRBV2 and TRBJ2-3; 7 nucleotides match TRBD2. The V segment lost 8 bases and the J segment 7 bases; nucleotides outside the gene matches: 9. Germline values: CDR1 SNHLY, CDR2 FYNNEI. The CDR3 totals 13 residues. The CDR3 nucleotides are TGTGCCAGCCAAGCCAGCGGGATCTATACGCAGTATTTT. Its protein product is CASQASGIYTQYF.

A word on this clonotype: This may be a read error: a much more frequent sequence differs by one nucleotide. The chain recombines TRBV5-1 with TRBJ2-1, with 8 bases identical to TRBD1. Germline V CDR1 and CDR2: SGHRS, YFSETQ. CDR3 size: 14 residues. The CDR3 protein is CAGRGQGGPDEQFF. The CDR3 nucleotides are TGCGCCGGCAGAGGACAGGGAGGCCCTGATGAGCAGTTCTTC. The full variable domain, completed using reference TRBV5-1 and TRBJ2-1, is KAGVTQTPRYLIKTRGQQVTLSCSPISGHRSVSWYQQTPGQGLQFLFEYFSETQRNKGNFPGRFSGRQFSNSRSEMNVSTLELGDSALYLCAGRGQGGPDEQFFGPGTRLTVL.

This clonotype was counted between two and nine times. V and J are TRBV24-1 and TRBJ2-7; D not certain. V was trimmed by 2 bases and J by 3 bases, leaving 13 bases between them. There are 15 residues in the CDR3. Germline CDR1 and CDR2: KGHDR and SFDVKD. The CDR3 coding sequence is TGTGCCACCAGTGATTCAATAGCCCAGGTCTACGAGCAGTACTTC. The encoded protein is CATSDSIAQVYEQYF.